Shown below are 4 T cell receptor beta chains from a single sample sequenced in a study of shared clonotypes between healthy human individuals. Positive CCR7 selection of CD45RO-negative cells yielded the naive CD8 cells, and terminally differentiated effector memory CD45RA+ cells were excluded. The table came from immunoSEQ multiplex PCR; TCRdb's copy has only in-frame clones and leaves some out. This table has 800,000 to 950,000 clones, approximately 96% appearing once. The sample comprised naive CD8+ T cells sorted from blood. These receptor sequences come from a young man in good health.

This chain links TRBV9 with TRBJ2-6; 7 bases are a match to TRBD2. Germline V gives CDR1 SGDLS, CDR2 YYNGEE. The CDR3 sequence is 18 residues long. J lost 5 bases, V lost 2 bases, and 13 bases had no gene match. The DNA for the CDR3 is TGTGCCAGCAGCGTTAGGGAGGGGCCGTCGGGAAGGGCCAACGTCCTGACTTTC. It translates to CASSVREGPSGRANVLTF.

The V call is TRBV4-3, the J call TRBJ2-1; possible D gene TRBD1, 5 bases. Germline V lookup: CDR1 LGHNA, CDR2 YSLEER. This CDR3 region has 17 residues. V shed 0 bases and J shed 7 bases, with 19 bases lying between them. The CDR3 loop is CASSQDSQGTPRNEQFF. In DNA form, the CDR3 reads TGCGCCAGCAGCCAAGATTCTCAGGGAACCCCTAGAAATGAGCAGTTCTTC.

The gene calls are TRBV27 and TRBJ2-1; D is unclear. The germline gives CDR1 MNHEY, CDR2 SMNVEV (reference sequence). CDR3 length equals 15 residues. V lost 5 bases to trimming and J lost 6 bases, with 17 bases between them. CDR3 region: CASSQRTRLRNEQFF. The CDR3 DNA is TGTGCCAGCAGTCAGCGTACGCGGCTCCGCAATGAGCAGTTCTTC.

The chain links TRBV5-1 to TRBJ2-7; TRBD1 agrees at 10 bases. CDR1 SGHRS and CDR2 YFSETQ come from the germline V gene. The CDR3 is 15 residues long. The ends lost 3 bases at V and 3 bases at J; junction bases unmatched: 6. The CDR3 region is CASSSTGGLSYEQYF. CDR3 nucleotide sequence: TGCGCCAGCAGCTCGACAGGGGGCCTTAGCTACGAGCAGTACTTC.